This record looks at one T cell receptor (beta chain) sequence and its context. Its antigen is unknown. The data derive from a study of cytomegalovirus exposure and HLA in healthy donors. Overall study context: Prior work identified 95 million to 120 million unique TCR beta sequences in around 170 million T cells.

The study's findings and limits: In vitro experiments confirmed that a few CMV-associated chains were specific for CMV antigens. Researchers counted around 170 TCR beta chains as cytomegalovirus-associated. Previous analysis showed most TCR beta V segments were productive about 87% or about 30% of the time.

The PCR had 60 Vbeta and 13 Jbeta primers. The protocol was immunoSEQ multiplex PCR, while the TCRdb copy is restricted to in-frame clones and leaves out a portion. The table shows roughly 110,000 clones, with roughly two thirds occurring only once. V trimming: 7 bases; J trimming: 6 bases; junction bases outside the gene matches: 10. In germline, CDR1 is ENHRY, CDR2 SYGVKD. The CDR3 is 14 amino acids. The sequencing input was PBMCs. The TCR was taken from a female donor in good health and CMV-seronegative. This chain uses TRBV10-3 with TRBJ1-1, with 8 bases identical to TRBD1. CDR3 bases: TGTGCCATCATTCGCGAGCAGGGGGCGTCTGAAGCTTTCTTT. Its translation: CAIIREQGASEAFF.